Below, 25 T cell receptor beta chains from the same sample are listed, as sequenced in a study of blood T cell repertoires in COVID-19 (TCRdb year 2020). Library generation was performed with the immunoSEQ multiplex PCR assay. The source is immuneACCESS, and TCRdb retained only in-frame sequences with V and J called. Part of the clones is not carried over; for the studies checked, unresolved V genes explain less than half of this, and the remainder is unexplained. The sample has some 300,000 clones on record, less than 90% of them singletons. The top ten hold approximately 14% of the sample. The specimen sequenced was peripheral blood. The receptors here all came from a woman aged 70 to 79 with COVID-19, enrolled during active disease.

This clone was observed once. The J gene is TRBJ2-3, the V gene TRBV20-1; maybe TRBD1 (5 bases). The ends were cut back, 6 bases at V and 6 bases at J, with 10 bases in the middle. This CDR3 contains 11 residues. CDR1 and CDR2 from the germline V gene are DFQATT and SNEGSKA (reference sequence). Here the CDR3 reads CSAPRVDTQYF. The CDR3 nucleotides are TGCAGTGCCCCCAGGGTCGATACGCAGTATTTT.

V and J are TRBV2 and TRBJ2-7; 9 bases match TRBD1. CDR1 is SNHLY and CDR2 is FYNNEI in the germline V gene. V trimming: 6 bases; J trimming: 6 bases; junction bases outside the gene matches: 9. The length of the CDR3 is 14 residues. CDR3 protein: CASRAPGTGTEQYF. The DNA of the CDR3 is TGTGCCAGCAGGGCACCCGGGACAGGGACCGAGCAGTACTTC.

This clone was detected only once. The chain has TRBV27 and TRBJ2-5; D may be TRBD1 (6 bases). The CDR3 totals 19 residues. CDR1 and CDR2 (germline): MNHEY, SMNVEV (reference sequence). V lost 6 bases and J 1 base, leaving 27 bases between the germline ends. In DNA, the CDR3 is TGTGCCAGCAGCTTAGCACCACCGGGACACGCGAACCGCCAAGAGACCCAGTACTTC. It specifies CASSLAPPGHANRQETQYF.

This chain links TRBV19 with TRBJ2-6; perhaps TRBD1 as D (7 bases). The CDR3 contains 12 residues. From germline, CDR1 is LNHDA and CDR2 SQIVND (reference sequence). The CDR3 DNA reads as TGTGCTTCGCAGGGGGGCGTCGGGGTCCTGACTTTC. Protein product: CASQGGVGVLTF.

The chain couples TRBV2 to TRBJ2-5; a weak D match, TRBD1 (6 bases). Between the trimmed V and J ends, which lost 1 base and 5 bases, there was a span of 11 bases. This CDR3 is built from 14 residues. Germline values: CDR1 SNHLY, CDR2 FYNNEI. CDR3 sequence (DNA): TGTGCCAGCAGTGAAGGGGGGCCCGGGGAGACCCAGTACTTC. Its translation is CASSEGGPGETQYF.

The rearrangement links TRBV30 to TRBJ2-7, with 9 bases fitting TRBD2. J lost 3 bases, V lost 4 bases, and 7 bases had no gene match. Germline V gene lookup returns CDR1 GTSNPN and CDR2 SVGIG (reference sequence). This CDR3 comprises 14 residues. The DNA for the CDR3 is TGTGCCTGGACGGCGGGGGGGCTTCACTACGAGCAGTACTTC. Protein: CAWTAGGLHYEQYF.

J is TRBJ2-7 and V is TRBV27; TRBD2 matches at 9 bases. CDR3 length: 14 amino acids. The germline V gene encodes CDR1 MNHEY and CDR2 SMNVEV (reference sequence). J gave up 4 bases and V 3 bases, and 4 bases lay outside the gene matches. The CDR3 protein is CASSLGGGVYEQYF. The CDR3 DNA follows: TGTGCCAGCAGTTTGGGCGGGGGGGTGTACGAGCAGTACTTC.

On this clone: This same CDR3 is encoded by further DNA sequences in the sample. The V and J genes are TRBV18 and TRBJ2-7; the D is unclear. V lost 6 bases and J lost 5, with 14 bases in between. The germline CDR1 and CDR2 sequences are KGHSH and LQKENI. The CDR3 contains 13 residues. The CDR3 nucleotides are TGTGCCAGCTCGCCCCTTGGCCTGAACGAGCAGTACTTC. Translation gives CASSPLGLNEQYF.

The V and J genes are TRBV4-3 and TRBJ1-6, with TRBD1 identical over 7 bases. This CDR3 has 16 residues. Germline CDR1 reads LGHNA; CDR2 reads YSLEER. V gave up 2 bases and J gave up 9 bases; unmatched junction bases: 10. The CDR3 coding sequence is TGCGCCAGCAGCCAAAGCGAGCAGGGGGGTGTTTCACCCCTCCACTTT. Translated, it gives CASSQSEQGGVSPLHF.

In its sample, this clone was seen once. V is TRBV30 and J is TRBJ2-1; D possibly corresponds to TRBD1 (6 bases). CDR1 is GTSNPN, CDR2 SVGIG, per germline (reference sequence). V lost 0 bases and J 5 bases, leaving 8 bases between the germline ends. There are 13 residues in the CDR3. The CDR3 DNA is TGTGCCTGGAGTGTAGACAGGCACAATGAGCAGTTCTTC. Its protein is CAWSVDRHNEQFF.

The CDR3 protein is CASSYRYHYGYTF. In DNA form, the CDR3 reads TGTGCCAGCAGTTACCGGTACCACTATGGCTACACCTTC. V is TRBV28 and J is TRBJ1-2; no clear D. This CDR3 contains 13 residues. The V and J ends lost 4 bases and 3 bases respectively, with 9 bases between them. The germline V gene has CDR1 MDHEN and CDR2 SYDVKM.

The chain uses TRBV7-3 and TRBJ2-3, with D uncertain. The V and J ends lost 6 bases and 3 bases respectively, with 10 bases between them. Germline CDR1 and CDR2: SGHTA and FQGTGA. This CDR3 spans 13 amino acids. The CDR3 spells CASSLELTDTQYF. For the CDR3, the DNA is TGTGCCAGCAGTCTCGAACTAACAGATACGCAGTATTTT.

This rearrangement joins TRBV10-2 to TRBJ1-5; weak D call: TRBD1 (6 bases). The CDR3 covers 14 residues. Germline V gene lookup returns CDR1 WSHSY and CDR2 SAAADI. The V gene lost 3 bases and the J gene lost 7 bases, with 13 bases spanning the gap. In DNA form, the CDR3 reads TGCGCCAGCAGTGAACAGGGAAGAAGGCAGCCCCAGCATTTT. As protein: CASSEQGRRQPQHF.

V is TRBV5-1 and J is TRBJ2-2; D unresolved. V was clipped by 0 bases and J by 2 bases, with 8 bases between them. The CDR3 is 15 residues long. CDR1 SGHRS and CDR2 YFSETQ come from the germline V gene. The CDR3 is CASSLVQPNTGELFF. CDR3 DNA sequence: TGCGCCAGCAGCTTGGTACAGCCTAACACCGGGGAGCTGTTTTTT.

CDR3 residues: CASSGQSNQPQHF. For the CDR3, the DNA is TGTGCCAGCAGCGGACAAAGCAATCAGCCCCAGCATTTT. This chain uses TRBV7-2 with TRBJ1-5, with D perhaps matching TRBD1 (5 bases). Trimming left V 5 bases short and J 1 base short, with 6 bases between. In germline, CDR1 is SGHTA, CDR2 FQGNSA. The CDR3 loop spans 13 amino acids.

The chain employs TRBV11-2 and TRBJ1-1, with D tentatively TRBD1 (5 bases). V lost 0 bases to trimming and J lost 4 bases, with 15 bases between them. This CDR3 comprises 16 residues. In germline, CDR1 is SGHAT, CDR2 FQNNGV. The CDR3 nucleotides are TGTGCCAGCAGCTTAGACCTGAAGGGGAACCTCACTGAAGCTTTCTTT. It encodes CASSLDLKGNLTEAFF.

The chain employs TRBV5-6 and TRBJ2-1, with 7 positions matching TRBD1. This CDR3 has 14 amino acids. Germline trimming cut 0 bases from V and 8 bases from J; bases unmatched to any gene: 5. Germline V gives CDR1 SGHDT, CDR2 YYEEEE. CDR3 residues: CASSLGQGSYEQFF. CDR3 nucleotides: TGTGCCAGCAGCTTGGGACAGGGATCATATGAGCAGTTCTTC.

V and J are TRBV6-6 and TRBJ2-7; 9 bases map to TRBD2. Germline loops: CDR1 MNHNY, CDR2 SVGAGI (reference sequence). CDR3 length equals 16 residues. The trim removed 4 bases at V and 0 bases at J, leaving 7 bases unmatched. CDR3 bases: TGTGCCAGCAGTTCTCAAGCGGGGGGTTTCTCCTACGAGCAGTACTTC. Translating gives CASSSQAGGFSYEQYF.

On this clone: Other DNA sequences in this sample translate to the same CDR3. The J gene is TRBJ1-3, the V gene TRBV28; D is uncertain. This CDR3 has 14 amino acids. The ends were cut back, 2 bases at V and 1 base at J, with 6 bases in the middle. Per the germline V gene, CDR1 is MDHEN and CDR2 is SYDVKM. The CDR3 bases are TGTGCCAGCAGTTTAGGCCTGTCTGGAAACACCATATATTTT. It yields the protein CASSLGLSGNTIYF.

V is TRBV24-1 and J is TRBJ2-5, with D maybe TRBD1 (6 bases). Trimming removed 2 bases from V and 5 bases from J, with 11 bases in between. Germline CDR1 KGHDR, CDR2 SFDVKD. CDR3 length: 14 amino acids. The CDR3 here is CATSDSYQGETQYF. The CDR3 bases are TGTGCCACCAGTGATTCCTATCAGGGGGAGACCCAGTACTTC.

The chain combines TRBV6-5 with TRBJ1-1; weak D call: TRBD1 (6 bases). The V and J ends lost 2 bases and 10 bases respectively, with 11 bases between them. Germline lookup yields CDR1 MNHEY and CDR2 SVGAGI. This CDR3 is built from 12 residues. The CDR3 reads CASSYDEGVAFF. The CDR3 nucleotides are TGTGCCAGCAGTTACGATGAGGGGGTAGCTTTCTTT.

The V call is TRBV19, the J call TRBJ1-2, with D possibly matching TRBD1 (6 bases). V lost 1 base to trimming and J lost 8 bases, with 11 bases between them. The V gene's germline CDR1 is LNHDA and CDR2 SQIVND (reference sequence). The CDR3 spans 13 residues. CDR3 nucleotide sequence: TGTGCCAGTAGTATAGCCCAGGGGAAGGGCTACACCTTC. This encodes CASSIAQGKGYTF.

As to this clone: Relative to the germline gene, one junction end is altered; a read error may explain this. This chain connects TRBV2 to TRBJ2-7; no clear D. The germline gives CDR1 SNHLY, CDR2 FYNNEI. The CDR3 length is 11 residues. CDR3 DNA sequence: TGTGCCAGCAGTGAAAACTATCTGCGGATCTTC. As protein: CASSENYLRIF.

The chain links TRBV5-4 to TRBJ1-2, with 7 bases matching TRBD1. The CDR3 runs 17 residues. Looked up from germline, CDR1 is SGHNT and CDR2 is YYREEE (reference sequence). The V and J ends lost 6 bases and 2 bases, in that order; junction bases with no gene match: 16. Here the CDR3 reads CASTFARNRDRNYGYTF. The CDR3 bases are TGTGCCAGCACCTTCGCGAGGAACCGGGACAGAAACTATGGCTACACCTTC.

The chain employs TRBV2 and TRBJ2-7; TRBD2 matches 12 bases. With V trimmed by 7 bases and J by 6 bases, 7 bases remained unmatched. CDR3 length equals 14 residues. Per germline, CDR1 SNHLY and CDR2 FYNNEI. The CDR3 region is CASTSSGGAGEQYF. The CDR3 nucleotides read TGTGCCAGCACCTCTAGCGGGGGGGCCGGCGAGCAGTACTTC.